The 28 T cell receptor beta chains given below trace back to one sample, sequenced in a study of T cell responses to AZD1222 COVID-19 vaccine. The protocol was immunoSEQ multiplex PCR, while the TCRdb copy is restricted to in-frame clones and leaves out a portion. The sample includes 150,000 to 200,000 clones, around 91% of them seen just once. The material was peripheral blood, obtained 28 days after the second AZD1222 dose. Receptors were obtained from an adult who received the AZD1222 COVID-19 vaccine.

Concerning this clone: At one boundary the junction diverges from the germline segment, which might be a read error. This CDR3 is CASSLYFSGGRPPRINF. The DNA for the CDR3 is TGTGCCAGCAGTTTATATTTTTCGGGCGGGAGGCCCCCGCGCATTAACTTC. The gene calls are TRBV28 and TRBJ2-7; 8 nucleotides match TRBD2. Germline V gene data show CDR1 as MDHEN and CDR2 as SYDVKM. The CDR3 contains 17 residues.

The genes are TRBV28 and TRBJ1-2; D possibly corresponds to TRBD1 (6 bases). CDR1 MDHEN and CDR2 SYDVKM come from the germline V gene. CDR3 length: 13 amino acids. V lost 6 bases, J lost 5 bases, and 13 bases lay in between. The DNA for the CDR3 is TGTGCCAGCAGACAGGGAGTCCTTTATGGCTACACCTTC. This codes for CASRQGVLYGYTF.

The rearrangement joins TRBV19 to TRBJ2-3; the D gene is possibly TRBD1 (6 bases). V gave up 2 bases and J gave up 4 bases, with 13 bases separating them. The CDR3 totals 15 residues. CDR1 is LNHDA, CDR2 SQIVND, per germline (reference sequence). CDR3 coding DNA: TGTGCCAGTAGTATAACTCAGGGGAGTGCAGATACGCAGTATTTT. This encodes CASSITQGSADTQYF.

The CDR3 DNA sequence: TGTGCCAGCTCACCACAGGGGGCACGAAGCAATCAGCCCCAGCATTTT. Amino acid sequence: CASSPQGARSNQPQHF. This chain uses TRBV18 with TRBJ1-5; 7 positions match TRBD1. Unmatched junction bases numbered 4, after V lost 1 base and J lost 1 base. This CDR3 is built from 16 residues. Germline V gene data show CDR1 as KGHSH and CDR2 as LQKENI.

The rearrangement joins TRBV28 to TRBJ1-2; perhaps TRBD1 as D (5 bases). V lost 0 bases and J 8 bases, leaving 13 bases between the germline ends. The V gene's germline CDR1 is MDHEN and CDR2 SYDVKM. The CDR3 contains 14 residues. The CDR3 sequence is CASSLWQGTLGYTF. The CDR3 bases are TGTGCCAGCAGTTTATGGCAGGGAACTCTAGGCTACACCTTC.

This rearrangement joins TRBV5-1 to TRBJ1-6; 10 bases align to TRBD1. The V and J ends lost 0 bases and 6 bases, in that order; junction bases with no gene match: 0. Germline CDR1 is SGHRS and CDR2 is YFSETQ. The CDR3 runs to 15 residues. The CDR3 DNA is TGCGCCAGCAGCTTGGGGGACAGGGGTAATTCACCCCTCCACTTT. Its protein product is CASSLGDRGNSPLHF.

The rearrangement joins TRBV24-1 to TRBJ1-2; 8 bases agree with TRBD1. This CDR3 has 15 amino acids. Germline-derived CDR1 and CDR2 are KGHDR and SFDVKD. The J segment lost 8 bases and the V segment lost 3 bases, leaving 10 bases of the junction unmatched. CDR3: CATSDARTGLRGYTF. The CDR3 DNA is TGTGCCACCAGTGATGCACGGACAGGGCTAAGGGGCTACACCTTC.

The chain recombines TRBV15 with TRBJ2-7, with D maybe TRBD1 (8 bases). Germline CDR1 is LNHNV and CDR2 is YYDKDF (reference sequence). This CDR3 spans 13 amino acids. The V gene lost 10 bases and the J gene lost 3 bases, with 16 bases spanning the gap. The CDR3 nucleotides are TGTGCCAAAGAGACAGGGGACTACTACGAGCAGTACTTC. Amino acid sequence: CAKETGDYYEQYF.

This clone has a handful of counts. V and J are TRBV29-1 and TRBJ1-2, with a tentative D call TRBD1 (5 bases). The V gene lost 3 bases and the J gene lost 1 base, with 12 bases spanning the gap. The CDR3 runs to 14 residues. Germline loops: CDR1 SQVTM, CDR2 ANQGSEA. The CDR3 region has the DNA TGCAGCGTTGACGAAAAAGACAGTAACTATGGCTACACCTTC. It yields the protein CSVDEKDSNYGYTF.

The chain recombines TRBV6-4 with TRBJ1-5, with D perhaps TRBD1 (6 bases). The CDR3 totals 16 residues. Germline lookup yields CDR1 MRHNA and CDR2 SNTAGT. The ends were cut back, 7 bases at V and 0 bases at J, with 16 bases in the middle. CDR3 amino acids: CASKRDKTYSNQPQHF. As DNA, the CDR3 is TGTGCCAGCAAACGGGACAAGACTTATAGCAATCAGCCCCAGCATTTT.

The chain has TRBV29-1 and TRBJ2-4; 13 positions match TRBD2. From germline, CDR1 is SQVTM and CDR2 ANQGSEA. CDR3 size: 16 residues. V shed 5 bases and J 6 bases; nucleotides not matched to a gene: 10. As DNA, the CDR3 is TGCAGCGTTCTAACCGGGACTAGCGGGATGCGAAACATTCAGTACTTC. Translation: CSVLTGTSGMRNIQYF.

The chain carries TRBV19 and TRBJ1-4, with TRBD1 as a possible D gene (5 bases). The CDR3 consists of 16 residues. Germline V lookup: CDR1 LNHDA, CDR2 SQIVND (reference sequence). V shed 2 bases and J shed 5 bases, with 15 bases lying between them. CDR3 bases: TGTGCCAGTAGTATATCGTCGGGACTTTCGAATGAAAAACTGTTTTTT. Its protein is CASSISSGLSNEKLFF.

As DNA, the CDR3 is TGTGCCAGCAGCCCTAGCGGGAGAGGCTACGAGCAGTACTTC. Translating it yields CASSPSGRGYEQYF. V usage is TRBV11-3 and J usage is TRBJ2-7; 10 nucleotides match TRBD2. The V gene's germline CDR1 is SGHNT and CDR2 YENEEA. This CDR3 comprises 14 residues. V dropped 5 bases and J dropped 3; count of bases not matched to a gene: 4.

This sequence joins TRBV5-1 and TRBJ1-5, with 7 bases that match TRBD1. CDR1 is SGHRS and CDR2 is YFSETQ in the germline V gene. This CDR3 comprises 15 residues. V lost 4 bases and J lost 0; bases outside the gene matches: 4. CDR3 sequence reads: CASSPTGDSNQPQHF. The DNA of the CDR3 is TGCGCCAGCAGCCCTACAGGGGATAGCAATCAGCCCCAGCATTTT.

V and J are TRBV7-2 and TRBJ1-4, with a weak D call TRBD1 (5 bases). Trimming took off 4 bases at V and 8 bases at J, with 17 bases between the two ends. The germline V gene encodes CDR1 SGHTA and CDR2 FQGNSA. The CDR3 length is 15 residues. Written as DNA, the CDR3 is TGTGCCAGCAGCTCACGGGCGACAGCCCCAGAAAAACTGTTTTTT. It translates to CASSSRATAPEKLFF.

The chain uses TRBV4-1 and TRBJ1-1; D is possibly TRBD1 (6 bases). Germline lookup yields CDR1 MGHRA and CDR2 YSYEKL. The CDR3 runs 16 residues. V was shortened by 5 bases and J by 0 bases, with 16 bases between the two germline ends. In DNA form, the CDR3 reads TGCGCCAGCAGCAAGGCTTTTGGGGGCATGAACACTGAAGCTTTCTTT. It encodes CASSKAFGGMNTEAFF.

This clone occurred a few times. CDR3 sequence: CATSDRGRLTDTQYF. The CDR3 DNA sequence: TGTGCCACCAGTGATCGCGGGAGACTCACAGATACGCAGTATTTT. The chain recombines TRBV24-1 with TRBJ2-3; 7 bases match TRBD2. This CDR3 has 15 residues. V lost 3 bases, J lost 2 bases, and 4 bases stayed unmatched. Germline lookup yields CDR1 KGHDR and CDR2 SFDVKD.

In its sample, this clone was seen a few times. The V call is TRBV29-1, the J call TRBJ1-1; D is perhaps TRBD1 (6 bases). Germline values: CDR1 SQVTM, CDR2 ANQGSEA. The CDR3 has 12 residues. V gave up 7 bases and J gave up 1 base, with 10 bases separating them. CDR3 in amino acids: CSAGQPNTEAFF. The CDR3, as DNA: TGCAGCGCCGGACAGCCGAACACTGAAGCTTTCTTT.

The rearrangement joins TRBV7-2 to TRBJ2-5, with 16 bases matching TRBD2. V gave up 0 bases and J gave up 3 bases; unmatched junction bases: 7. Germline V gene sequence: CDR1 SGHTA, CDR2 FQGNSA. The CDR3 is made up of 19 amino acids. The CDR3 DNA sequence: TGTGCCAGCAGCTTAGCCCCGGGGACTAGCGGGGGGGCCGAAGAGACCCAGTACTTC. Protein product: CASSLAPGTSGGAEETQYF.

The CDR3 region is CASSPEGPIKNIQYF. DNA of the CDR3: TGTGCCAGCTCACCGGAGGGACCGATCAAAAACATTCAGTACTTC. The chain uses TRBV18 and TRBJ2-4; a possible D gene is TRBD2 (6 bases). CDR3 length: 15 residues. V was shortened by 3 bases and J by 3 bases, with 12 bases between the two germline ends. CDR1 KGHSH and CDR2 LQKENI come from the germline V gene. Full variable domain (missing parts from reference TRBV18 and TRBJ2-4): NAGVMQNPRHLVRRRGQEARLRCSPMKGHSHVYWYRQLPEEGLKFMVYLQKENIIDESGMPKERFSAEFPKEGPSILRIQQVVRGDSAAYFCASSPEGPIKNIQYFGAGTRLSVL.

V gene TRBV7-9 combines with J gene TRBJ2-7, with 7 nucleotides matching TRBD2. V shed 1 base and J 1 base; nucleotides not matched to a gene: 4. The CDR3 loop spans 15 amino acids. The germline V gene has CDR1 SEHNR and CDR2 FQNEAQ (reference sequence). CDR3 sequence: CASSLVTSESYEQYF. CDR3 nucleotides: TGTGCCAGCAGCTTAGTAACTAGCGAATCCTACGAGCAGTACTTC.

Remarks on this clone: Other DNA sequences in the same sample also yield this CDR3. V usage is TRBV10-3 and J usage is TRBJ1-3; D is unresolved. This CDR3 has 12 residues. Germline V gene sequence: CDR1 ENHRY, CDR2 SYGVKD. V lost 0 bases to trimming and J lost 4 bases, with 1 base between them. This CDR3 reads CAISESGNTIYF. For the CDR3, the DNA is TGTGCCATCAGTGAGTCCGGAAACACCATATATTTT.

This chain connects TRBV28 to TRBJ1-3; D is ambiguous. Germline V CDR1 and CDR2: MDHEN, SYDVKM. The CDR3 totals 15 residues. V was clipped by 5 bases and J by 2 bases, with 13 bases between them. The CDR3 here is CASSPATAAGNTIYF. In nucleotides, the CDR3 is TGTGCCAGCAGTCCCGCCACTGCTGCTGGAAACACCATATATTTT.

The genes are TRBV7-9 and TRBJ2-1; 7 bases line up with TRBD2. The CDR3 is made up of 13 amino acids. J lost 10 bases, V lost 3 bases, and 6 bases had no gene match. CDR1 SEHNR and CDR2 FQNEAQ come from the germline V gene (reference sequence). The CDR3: CASSLSGDKEQFF. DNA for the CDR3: TGTGCCAGCAGCTTGAGCGGGGATAAAGAGCAGTTCTTC. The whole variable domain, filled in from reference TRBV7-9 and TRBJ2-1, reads DTGVSQNPRHKITKRGQNVTFRCDPISEHNRLYWYRQTLGQGPEFLTYFQNEAQLEKSRLLSDRFSAERPKGSFSTLEIQRTEQGDSAMYLCASSLSGDKEQFFGPGTRLTVL.

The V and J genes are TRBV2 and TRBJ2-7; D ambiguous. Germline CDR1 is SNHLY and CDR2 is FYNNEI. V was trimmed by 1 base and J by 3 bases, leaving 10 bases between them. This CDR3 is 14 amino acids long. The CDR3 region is CASSEVSSGYEQYF. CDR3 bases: TGTGCCAGCAGTGAAGTTTCTTCGGGCTACGAGCAGTACTTC.

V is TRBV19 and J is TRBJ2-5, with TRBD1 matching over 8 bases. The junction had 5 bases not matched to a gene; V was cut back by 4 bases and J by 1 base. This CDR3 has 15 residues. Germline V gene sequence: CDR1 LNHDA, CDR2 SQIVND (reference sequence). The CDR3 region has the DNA TGTGCCAGTAGTACCCCCCAGGGGGCCCAAGAGACCCAGTACTTC. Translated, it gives CASSTPQGAQETQYF.

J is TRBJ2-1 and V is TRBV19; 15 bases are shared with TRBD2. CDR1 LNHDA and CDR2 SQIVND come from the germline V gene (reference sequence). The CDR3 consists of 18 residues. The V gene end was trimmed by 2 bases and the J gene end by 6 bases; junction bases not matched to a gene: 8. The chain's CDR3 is CASSIQPGLAGGINEQFF. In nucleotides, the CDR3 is TGTGCCAGTAGTATACAACCGGGACTAGCGGGAGGTATCAATGAGCAGTTCTTC.

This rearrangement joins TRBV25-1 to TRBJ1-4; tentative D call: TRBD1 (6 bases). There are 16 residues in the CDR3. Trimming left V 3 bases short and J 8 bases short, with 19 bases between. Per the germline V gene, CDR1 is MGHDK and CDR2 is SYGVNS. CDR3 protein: CASSDYGGSWEEKLFF. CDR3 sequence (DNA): TGTGCCAGCAGTGATTACGGGGGCTCCTGGGAAGAAAAACTGTTTTTT.